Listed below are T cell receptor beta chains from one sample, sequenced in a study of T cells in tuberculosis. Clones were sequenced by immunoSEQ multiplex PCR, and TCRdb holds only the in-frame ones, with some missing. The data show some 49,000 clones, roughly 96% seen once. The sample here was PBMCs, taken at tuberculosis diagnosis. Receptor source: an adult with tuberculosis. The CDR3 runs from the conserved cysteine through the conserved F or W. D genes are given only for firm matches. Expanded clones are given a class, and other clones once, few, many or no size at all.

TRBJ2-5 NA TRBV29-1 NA TGCAGCGTTGCTCCCCTAGCGAGGGGAAAAGAGACCCAGTACTTC CSVAPLARGKETQYF
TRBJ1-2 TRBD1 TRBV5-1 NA TGCGCCAGCAGCTTTATTGAGGGGCAGGGGGAAATTGGCTACACCTTC CASSFIEGQGEIGYTF
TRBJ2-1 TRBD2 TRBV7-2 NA TGTGCCAGCAGCTTACGCCCTGACGGGAGGGGTTACAATGAGCAGTTCTTC CASSLRPDGRGYNEQFF
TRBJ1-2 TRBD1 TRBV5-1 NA TGCGCCAGCAGCCCCGGGACAGGCTATGGCTACACCTTC CASSPGTGYGYTF
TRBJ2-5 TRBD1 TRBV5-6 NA TGTGCCAGCAGCTTGGTTCCTCGGACAGGGCAAGAGACCCAGTACTTC CASSLVPRTGQETQYF
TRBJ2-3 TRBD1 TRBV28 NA TGTGCCAGCAGTTTATACAGGGGGATCGGCCCAGATACGCAGTATTTT CASSLYRGIGPDTQYF
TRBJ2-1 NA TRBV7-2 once TGTGCCAGCAGCTCCCTAAATGAGCAGTTCTTC CASSSLNEQFF
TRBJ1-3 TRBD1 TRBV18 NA TGTGCCAGCTCGTCACCGGGACAGGGCCCTGGAAACACCATATATTTT CASSSPGQGPGNTIYF
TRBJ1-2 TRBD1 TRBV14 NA TGTGCCAGCAGCCCCAACAGGGGGGATGGCTACACCTTC CASSPNRGDGYTF
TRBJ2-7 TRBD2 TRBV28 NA TGTGCCAGCAGGGACTCTAGCGGGAGTGTTCCCTACGAGCAGTACTTC CASRDSSGSVPYEQYF
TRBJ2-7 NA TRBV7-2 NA TGTGCCAGCAGCTTAGAATCCGCCGGGACTCCCATTCATTCATACGAGCAGTACTTC CASSLESAGTPIHSYEQYF
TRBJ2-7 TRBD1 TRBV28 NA TGTGCCAGCACCTTGGACAGGGTGATAAGGGAGCAGTACTTC CASTLDRVIREQYF
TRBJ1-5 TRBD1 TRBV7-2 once TGTGCCAGCAGCTTATATACAGGGGGGGACAATCAGCCCCAGCATTTT CASSLYTGGDNQPQHF
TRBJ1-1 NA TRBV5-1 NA TGCGCCAGCAGCTTGGCCCTTCCAGGGCCAAACACTGAAGCTTTCTTT CASSLALPGPNTEAFF
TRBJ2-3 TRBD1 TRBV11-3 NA TGTGCCAGCAGCCCAGGGGGCCGTGATACGCAGTATTTT CASSPGGRDTQYF
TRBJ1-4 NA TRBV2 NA TGTGCCAGCAGTGAAGCGCTACGAGAAAAACTGTTTTTT CASSEALREKLFF
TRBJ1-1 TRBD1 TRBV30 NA TGTGCCTGGAGTGTACGGACAGGGACGGCCACTGAAGCTTTCTTT CAWSVRTGTATEAFF
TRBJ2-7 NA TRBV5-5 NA TGTGCCAGCAGCCCCGAATCCGGGACCTACGAGCAGTACTTC CASSPESGTYEQYF
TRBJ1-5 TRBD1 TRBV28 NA TGTGCCAGCAGGCCCCCCCGACGACAGGGTTGGAATCAGCCCCAGCATTTT CASRPPRRQGWNQPQHF
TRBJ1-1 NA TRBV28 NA TGTGCCAGCAGTTCCTCCCTGGGGACATCCGAAGCTTTCTTT CASSSSLGTSEAFF
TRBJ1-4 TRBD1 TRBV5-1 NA TGCGCCAGCAGCTGGACAGGGAAGTCTAATGAAAAACTGTTTTTT CASSWTGKSNEKLFF
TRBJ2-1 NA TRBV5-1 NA TGCGCCAGCAGCTTGCCACCCTCGGACAATGAGCAGTTCTTC CASSLPPSDNEQFF